The 4 T cell receptor beta chains below were found in one sample sequenced in a study of OX40 agonist ivuxolimab in advanced cancers. TCRdb's table, derived via immunoSEQ multiplex PCR, lists solely in-frame clones and lacks some. The data show 30,000 to 40,000 clones, less than 85% seen once. Sequenced here: CD4+ or CD8+ T cells sorted from blood, sampled in a trial of the OX40 agonist ivuxolimab. These receptor sequences come from an adult with an advanced solid tumor such as melanoma, head and neck, liver or kidney cancer.

The V and J genes are TRBV2 and TRBJ1-2, with D possibly TRBD1 on 5 matching bases. CDR1 and CDR2 from the germline V gene are SNHLY and FYNNEI. V shed 3 bases and J shed 5 bases, with 13 bases lying between them. This CDR3 is built from 14 residues. The CDR3 DNA reads TGTGCCAGCAGTGAGGGCAGGGTTTTGTATGGCTACACCTTC. This translates into CASSEGRVLYGYTF. The full variable domain, its missing parts supplied by reference TRBV2 and TRBJ1-2, is EPEVTQTPSHQVTQMGQEVILRCVPISNHLYFYWYRQILGQKVEFLVSFYNNEISEKSEIFDDQFSVERPDGSNFTLKIRSTKLEDSAMYFCASSEGRVLYGYTFGSGTRLTVV.

The genes are TRBV27 and TRBJ2-7; D ambiguous. The CDR3 sequence is 11 residues long. CDR1 and CDR2 from the germline V gene are MNHEY and SMNVEV (reference sequence). Trimming stripped 2 bases from V and 4 bases from J, with 3 bases between. The CDR3 is CASSLGYEQYF. The CDR3 nucleotides are TGTGCCAGCAGTTTAGGATACGAGCAGTACTTC.

In its sample, this clone was seen once. This rearrangement joins TRBV7-9 to TRBJ1-1; D possibly corresponds to TRBD1 (5 bases). CDR1 SEHNR and CDR2 FQNEAQ come from the germline V gene (reference sequence). The CDR3 consists of 14 residues. Trimming removed 5 bases at V and 8 bases at J, with 18 bases between. The CDR3 loop is CASSLDPGGSEAFF. The CDR3 DNA follows: TGTGCCAGCAGCCTAGACCCGGGGGGATCCGAAGCTTTCTTT.

This chain connects TRBV13 to TRBJ2-7; 7 nucleotides align to TRBD2. With V trimmed by 1 base and J by 0 bases, 6 bases remained unmatched. Germline loops: CDR1 PRHDT, CDR2 FYEKMQ (reference sequence). The CDR3 is 16 amino acids. The DNA of the CDR3 is TGTGCCAGCAGCTTAGTGGTGGGGGGGAGCTCCTACGAGCAGTACTTC. This encodes CASSLVVGGSSYEQYF.